A selection of T cell receptor beta chains follows, all from one sample in a study of blood T cell repertoires in COVID-19. Repertoires were generated with immunoSEQ multiplex PCR, while TCRdb's copy carries only in-frame clones and drops some. Here the sample spans about 160,000 clones, 89% being singletons. The sequencing input was peripheral blood. These receptor sequences come from a man in his 60s with acute or convalescent COVID-19. Both conserved end residues are part of each CDR3. Each record gives: V gene, clone size, CDR3 length, D gene, J gene, CDR3 DNA, CDR3 protein. A D gene is named only where the DNA matches it firmly. Clone size is not always given. Where it is, it says once, few, many or a class for expanded clones.

TRBV5-4	once	14	TRBD2	TRBJ2-3	TGTGCCAGCGGAATAGCGGGGGGGGCAGATACGCAGTATTTT	CASGIAGGADTQYF
TRBV6-4	-	16	-	TRBJ2-1	TGTGCCAGCAGTGACTCGGGAAGGGGGAACGAAAATGAGCAGTTCTTC	CASSDSGRGNENEQFF
TRBV7-9	-	14	-	TRBJ1-4	TGTGCCAGCAGCTCCGGACTGGGGAATGAAAAACTGTTTTTT	CASSSGLGNEKLFF
TRBV7-2	few	16	-	TRBJ2-2	TGTGCCAGCAGCTTAGCTCGGACAGGGAGGGCCGGGGAGCTGTTTTTT	CASSLARTGRAGELFF
TRBV7-3	-	13	TRBD2	TRBJ2-1	TGTGCCAGTCGGGGAGCGGGAGACAATGAGCAGTTCTTC	CASRGAGDNEQFF
TRBV27	-	16	TRBD1	TRBJ1-4	TGTGCCAGCAAGAAGGGGACAGGGACAACTAATGAAAAACTGTTTTTT	CASKKGTGTTNEKLFF
TRBV9	-	16	-	TRBJ2-3	TGTGCCAGCAGCCCCCGGCGCGGAGCAGGCACAGATACGCAGTATTTT	CASSPRRGAGTDTQYF
TRBV2	-	14	-	TRBJ2-7	TGTGCCAGCAGTGATCGGACAGCAACCTACGAGCAGTACTTC	CASSDRTATYEQYF
TRBV4-1	-	16	TRBD2	TRBJ2-1	TGCGCCAGCAGCCAAACCGTAGCGGGGGGGCGCAATGAGCAGTTCTTC	CASSQTVAGGRNEQFF
TRBV19	-	13	-	TRBJ1-5	TGTGCCAGTAGTAAGACAGGCAATCAGCCCCAGCATTTT	CASSKTGNQPQHF
TRBV6-6	-	13	-	TRBJ1-5	TGTGCCAGCAGTTACGGAGACAATCAGCCCCAGCATTTT	CASSYGDNQPQHF
TRBV2	-	14	-	TRBJ1-3	TGTGCCAGCAAGAACGTAGTCTCTGGAAACACCATATATTTT	CASKNVVSGNTIYF
TRBV28	once	16	-	TRBJ1-2	TGTGCCAGCAGTCCAGCACAGGAGTATCGCTCAAATGGCTACACCTTC	CASSPAQEYRSNGYTF
TRBV5-1	-	17	TRBD1	TRBJ2-2	TGCGCCAGCAGCCTTTGGCCGGGGACAGGGAGGCCCGGGGAGCTGTTTTTT	CASSLWPGTGRPGELFF
TRBV9	-	18	-	TRBJ2-3	TGTGCCAGCAGCGCACTCGACCGCGGGTCGACCGGCACAGATACGCAGTATTTT	CASSALDRGSTGTDTQYF
TRBV30	-	12	TRBD1	TRBJ2-7	TGTGCCTGGGGACAGGGGATACACGAGCAGTACTTC	CAWGQGIHEQYF
TRBV6-2/TRBV6-3	-	16	TRBD1	TRBJ2-6	TGTGCCAGCAGCAAAGGACAGGCCTCTGGGGCCAACGTCCTGACTTTC	CASSKGQASGANVLTF
TRBV5-5	-	15	TRBD1	TRBJ1-4	TGTGCCAGCAGCCCTACCGGGACAGGGGGTGAAAAACTGTTTTTT	CASSPTGTGGEKLFF
TRBV19	-	15	-	TRBJ1-5	TGTGCCAGTAGTATTCGACAGATTAGCAATCAGCCCCAGCATTTT	CASSIRQISNQPQHF
TRBV12-3/TRBV12-4	few	13	-	TRBJ2-2	TGTGCCAGCAGTGGGAAAAGGGGCGGGGAGCTGTTTTTT	CASSGKRGGELFF
TRBV4-3	once	18	TRBD2	TRBJ2-7	TGCGCCAGCAGCCAAGAAAGAATCTTTGGGCGGGGGATGTACGAGCAGTACTTC	CASSQERIFGRGMYEQYF
TRBV4-1	-	16	TRBD1	TRBJ1-1	TGCGCCAGCAGCCAAGTAACAGGGGTAATGAACACTGAAGCTTTCTTT	CASSQVTGVMNTEAFF
TRBV5-6	once	14	-	TRBJ2-2	TGTGCCAGCAGCTTCTCACGGTCGACCGGGGAGCTGTTTTTT	CASSFSRSTGELFF
TRBV7-7	-	14	TRBD1	TRBJ2-1	TGTGCTAGCAGCTCGTGGGACAGGGACAATGAGCAGTTCTTC	CASSSWDRDNEQFF
TRBV21-1	-	15	-	TRBJ1-3	TGTGCCAGCAGCAACGGTGACAGCTCTGGAAACACCATATATTTT	CASSNGDSSGNTIYF
TRBV11-2	-	15	-	TRBJ1-3	TGTGCCAGCAGCAATTACAGGGAAGCTGGAAACACCATATATTTT	CASSNYREAGNTIYF
TRBV19	once	15	-	TRBJ1-5	TGTGCCAGTACCGCGATAGTCCTTAGCAATCAGCCCCAGCATTTT	CASTAIVLSNQPQHF
TRBV5-1	-	12	-	TRBJ2-3	TGCGCCACCGGGACTTTGGGAGATACGCAGTATTTT	CATGTLGDTQYF
TRBV2	once	19	-	TRBJ1-5	TGTGCCAGCAGTGCCACACTGGGCAGACCTCTGGCAGGCAATCAGCCCCAGCATTTT	CASSATLGRPLAGNQPQHF
TRBV30	few	14	TRBD1	TRBJ1-6	TGTGCCTGGAGTGTCGGGGGACAGCGTTCACCCCTCCACTTT	CAWSVGGQRSPLHF
TRBV5-1	few	15	-	TRBJ1-5	TGCGCCAGCAGCTTGGGGGACTTACCCAATCAGCCCCAGCATTTT	CASSLGDLPNQPQHF
TRBV3-1/TRBV3-2	-	14	-	TRBJ1-5	TGTGCCAGCAGCGCACAGGGTTTCAATCAGCCCCAGCATTTT	CASSAQGFNQPQHF
TRBV10-3	-	15	TRBD1	TRBJ1-2	TGTGCCATCACGAAACAGGGGGCGCTGGGGTATGGCTACACCTTC	CAITKQGALGYGYTF
TRBV5-1	-	14	-	TRBJ1-1	TGCGCCAGCAGCTTGGTGGCCATGAACACTGAAGCTTTCTTT	CASSLVAMNTEAFF
TRBV7-9	-	14	-	TRBJ2-3	TGTGCCAGCAGCAAACAGGGCTCCACAGATACGCAGTATTTT	CASSKQGSTDTQYF
TRBV7-2	-	12	TRBD1	TRBJ1-1	TGTGCCAGCAGCTTGGGGACAGGGATGTTTCTCTTT	CASSLGTGMFLF
TRBV7-2	-	16	-	TRBJ1-1	TGTGCCAGCAGCTTGATTGGAGGTCACATGAACACTGAAGCTTTCTTT	CASSLIGGHMNTEAFF
TRBV2	-	14	-	TRBJ2-2	TGTGCCAGCAGTGAATCAGGGAACACCGGGGAGCTGTTTTTT	CASSESGNTGELFF
TRBV30	-	15	-	TRBJ1-5	TGTGCCTGGAGTGCCGGGGGGTATAGCAATCAGCCCCAGCATTTT	CAWSAGGYSNQPQHF
TRBV11-2	-	16	-	TRBJ2-7	TGTGCCAGCAGCCCCCAGAAATCTGTACGCTCCTACGAGCAGTACTTC	CASSPQKSVRSYEQYF
TRBV9	-	19	TRBD1	TRBJ1-1	TGTGCCAGCAGCGTAGCAGGGGGGTTGGTAGGGAGGATGAACACTGAAGCTTTCTTT	CASSVAGGLVGRMNTEAFF
TRBV13	-	17	TRBD1	TRBJ2-7	TGTGCCAGCAGCCCTTCAATCCGGGACAGACATTCCTACGAGCAGTACTTC	CASSPSIRDRHSYEQYF
TRBV9	-	14	-	TRBJ2-7	TGTGCCAGCAGCCGGGACACAGACTCCTACGAGCAGTACTTC	CASSRDTDSYEQYF
TRBV2	-	14	TRBD2	TRBJ2-6	TGTGCCAGCGACGGGGGGTCTGGGGCCAACGTCCTGACTTTC	CASDGGSGANVLTF
TRBV24-1	-	14	-	TRBJ2-2	TGTGCCATGGGGTGGAGGGCGAACACCGGGGAGCTGTTTTTT	CAMGWRANTGELFF
TRBV11-2	once	13	TRBD2	TRBJ2-4	TGTGCCAGCAGCTCGGGACTAGCGGCGGGCGAGTACTTC	CASSSGLAAGEYF
TRBV12-3/TRBV12-4	-	13	-	TRBJ1-1	TGTGCCAGCAGTTTGGGCTCTGCGGGGGAAGCTTTCTTT	CASSLGSAGEAFF
TRBV6-2/TRBV6-3	-	13	TRBD1	TRBJ2-7	TGTGCCAGCAGTCATCCGGGACAGTACGAGCAGTACTTC	CASSHPGQYEQYF
TRBV9	-	15	-	TRBJ1-4	TGTGCCAGCAGCGTAGAGGTCAGCCGGGGAGAAAAACTGTTTTTT	CASSVEVSRGEKLFF
TRBV19	few	19	TRBD1	TRBJ2-1	TGTGCCAGTAGTATAAGGGGACAGGGGGCTATTGGCTCCTACAATGAGCAGTTCTTC	CASSIRGQGAIGSYNEQFF
TRBV7-8	few	15	TRBD2	TRBJ2-7	TGTGCCAGCAGCCTACGACTAGCGACCGCCTACGAGCAGTACTTC	CASSLRLATAYEQYF
TRBV7-9	-	14	-	TRBJ1-6	TGTGCCAGCAGCGTGGACAGTTCTGGGTCACCCCTCCACTTT	CASSVDSSGSPLHF
TRBV25-1	-	14	-	TRBJ2-2	TGTGCCAGCAGTGCGTTCAGGGGTGCCGGGGAGCTGTTTTTT	CASSAFRGAGELFF
TRBV6-4	-	12	-	TRBJ2-7	TGTGCCAGCAGTGACGAGGCGGGGGAGCAGTACTTC	CASSDEAGEQYF